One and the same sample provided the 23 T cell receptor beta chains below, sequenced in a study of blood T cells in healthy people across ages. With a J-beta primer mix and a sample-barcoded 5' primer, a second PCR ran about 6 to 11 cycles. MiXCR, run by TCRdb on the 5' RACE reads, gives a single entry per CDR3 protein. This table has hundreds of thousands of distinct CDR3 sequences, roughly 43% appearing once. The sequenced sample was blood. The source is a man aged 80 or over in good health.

The CDR3, as DNA: TGTGCCAGCAAGACAGCCTCCTACAATGAGCAGTTCTTC. It codes for CASKTASYNEQFF. V and J are TRBV2 and TRBJ2-1; TRBD1 is a possible D gene (5 bases). In germline, CDR1 is SNHLY, CDR2 FYNNEI. The CDR3 runs to 13 residues. Trimming shortened V by 7 bases and J by 0 bases, and 7 bases separated the two germline ends.

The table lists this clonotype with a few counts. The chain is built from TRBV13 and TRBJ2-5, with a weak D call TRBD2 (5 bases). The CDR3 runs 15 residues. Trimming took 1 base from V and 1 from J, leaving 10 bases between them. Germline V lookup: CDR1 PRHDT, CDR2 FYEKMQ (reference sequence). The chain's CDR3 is CASSLEPGLQETQYF. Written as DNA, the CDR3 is TGTGCCAGCAGCTTAGAACCCGGACTCCAAGAGACCCAGTACTTC.

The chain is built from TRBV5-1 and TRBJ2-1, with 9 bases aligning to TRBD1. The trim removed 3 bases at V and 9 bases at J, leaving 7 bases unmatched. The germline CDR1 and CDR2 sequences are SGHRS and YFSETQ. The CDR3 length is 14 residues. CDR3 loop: CASSWGQGGTEQFF. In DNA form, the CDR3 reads TGCGCCAGCAGCTGGGGACAGGGAGGAACTGAGCAGTTCTTC.

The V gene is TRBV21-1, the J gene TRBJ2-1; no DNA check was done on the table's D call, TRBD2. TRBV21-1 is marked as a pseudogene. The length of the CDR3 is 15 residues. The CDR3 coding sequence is TGTGCCAGCAGCGCACGGCGGGAGAAATACAATGAGCAGTTCTTC. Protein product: CASSARREKYNEQFF.

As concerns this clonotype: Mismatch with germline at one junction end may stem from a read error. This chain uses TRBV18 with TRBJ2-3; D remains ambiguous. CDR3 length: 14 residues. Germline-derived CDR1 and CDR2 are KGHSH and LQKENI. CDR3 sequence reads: CVSSPTVPPDTQYF. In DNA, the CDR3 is TGTGTCAGCTCACCCACGGTCCCACCAGATACGCAGTATTTT.

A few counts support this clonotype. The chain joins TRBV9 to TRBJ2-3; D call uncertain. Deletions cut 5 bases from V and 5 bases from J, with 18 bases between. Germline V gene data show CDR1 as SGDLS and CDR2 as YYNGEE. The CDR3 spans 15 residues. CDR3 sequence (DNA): TGTGCCAGCAGGAAAGACCCAAGCCCCGGAGATACGCAGTATTTT. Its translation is CASRKDPSPGDTQYF.

Here the CDR3 reads CASSPAGQGAGDTQYF. In DNA form, the CDR3 reads TGCGCCAGCAGTCCCGCCGGACAGGGGGCGGGAGATACGCAGTATTTT. The rearrangement links TRBV5-1 to TRBJ2-3; 11 nucleotides line up with TRBD1. V was clipped by 5 bases and J by 5 bases; unmatched bases: 10. This CDR3 contains 16 residues. Germline V gives CDR1 SGHRS, CDR2 YFSETQ.

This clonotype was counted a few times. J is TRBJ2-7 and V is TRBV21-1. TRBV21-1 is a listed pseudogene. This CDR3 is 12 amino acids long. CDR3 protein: CASSPRAGEQYF. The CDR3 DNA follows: TGTGCCAGCAGCCCGCGAGCCGGCGAGCAGTACTTC.

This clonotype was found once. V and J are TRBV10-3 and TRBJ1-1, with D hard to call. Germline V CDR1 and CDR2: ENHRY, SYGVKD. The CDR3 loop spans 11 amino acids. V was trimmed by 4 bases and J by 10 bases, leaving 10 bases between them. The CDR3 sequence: CAISGGQVAFF. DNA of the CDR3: TGTGCCATCAGTGGCGGTCAAGTAGCTTTCTTT.

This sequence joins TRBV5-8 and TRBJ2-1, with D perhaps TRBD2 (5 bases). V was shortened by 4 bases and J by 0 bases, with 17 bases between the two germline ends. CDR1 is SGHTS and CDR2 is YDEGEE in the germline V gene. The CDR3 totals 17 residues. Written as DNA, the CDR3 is TGTGCCAGCAGCCCCGTTTATTACCGGGGCTCCTACAATGAGCAGTTCTTC. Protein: CASSPVYYRGSYNEQFF. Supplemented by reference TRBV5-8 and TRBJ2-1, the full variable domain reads EAGVTQSPTHLIKTRGQQATLRCSPISGHTSVYWYQQALGLGLQFLLWYDEGEERNRGNFPPRFSGRQFPNYSSELNVNALELEDSALYLCASSPVYYRGSYNEQFFGPGTRLTVL.

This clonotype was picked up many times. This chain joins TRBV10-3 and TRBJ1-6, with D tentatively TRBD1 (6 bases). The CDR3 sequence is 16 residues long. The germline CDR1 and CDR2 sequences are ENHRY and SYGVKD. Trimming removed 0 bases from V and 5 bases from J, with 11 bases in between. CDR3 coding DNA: TGTGCCATCAGTGAGTCCACAGGGACGGATAATTCACCCCTCCACTTT. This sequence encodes CAISESTGTDNSPLHF.

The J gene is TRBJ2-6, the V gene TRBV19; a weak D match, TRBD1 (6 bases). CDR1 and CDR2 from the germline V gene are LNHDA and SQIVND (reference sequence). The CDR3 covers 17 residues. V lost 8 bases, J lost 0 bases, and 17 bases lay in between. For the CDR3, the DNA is TGTGCCAGTCTACCCAGGGGCCGCTTCTCTGGGGCCAACGTCCTGACTTTC. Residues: CASLPRGRFSGANVLTF.

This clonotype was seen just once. The CDR3: CASSRPPGGTSYEQYF. The CDR3 DNA reads as TGTGCCAGCAGCCGGCCCCCGGGCGGGACCTCCTACGAGCAGTACTTC. This chain joins TRBV3-1 and TRBJ2-7; TRBD2 might be the D (6 bases). Germline V lookup: CDR1 LGHDT, CDR2 YNNKEL (reference sequence). V lost 4 bases and J 0 bases, leaving 16 bases between the germline ends. The CDR3 is made up of 16 amino acids.

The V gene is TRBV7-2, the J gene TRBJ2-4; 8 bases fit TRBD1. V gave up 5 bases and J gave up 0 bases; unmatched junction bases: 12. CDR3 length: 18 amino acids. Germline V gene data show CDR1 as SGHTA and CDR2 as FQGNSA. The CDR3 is CASSPSLGQALAKNIQYF. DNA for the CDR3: TGTGCCAGCAGCCCCAGTCTGGGACAGGCCTTAGCCAAAAACATTCAGTACTTC.

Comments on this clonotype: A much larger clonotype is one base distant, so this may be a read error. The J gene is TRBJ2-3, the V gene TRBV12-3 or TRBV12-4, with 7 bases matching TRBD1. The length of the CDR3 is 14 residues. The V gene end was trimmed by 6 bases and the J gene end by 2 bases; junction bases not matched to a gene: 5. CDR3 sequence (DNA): TGTGCCAGCAGCCGGGGACAGACCACAGATACGCAGTATTTT. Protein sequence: CASSRGQTTDTQYF.

This CDR3 reads CASSYGQIEGYTF. The CDR3 DNA sequence: TGTGCCAGCAGCTACGGACAGATCGAGGGCTACACCTTC. The V call is TRBV7-2, the J call TRBJ1-2; D perhaps matches TRBD1 (6 bases). This CDR3 has 13 amino acids. V was cut by 4 bases and J by 8 bases, with 14 bases left in between. CDR1 and CDR2 (germline): SGHTA, FQGNSA.

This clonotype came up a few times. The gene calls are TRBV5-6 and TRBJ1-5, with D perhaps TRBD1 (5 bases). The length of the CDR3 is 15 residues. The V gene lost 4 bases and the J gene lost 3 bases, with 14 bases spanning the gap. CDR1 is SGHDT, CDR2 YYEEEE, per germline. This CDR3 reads CASSPRGGANQPQHF. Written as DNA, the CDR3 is TGTGCCAGCAGCCCCCGAGGAGGGGCCAATCAGCCCCAGCATTTT.

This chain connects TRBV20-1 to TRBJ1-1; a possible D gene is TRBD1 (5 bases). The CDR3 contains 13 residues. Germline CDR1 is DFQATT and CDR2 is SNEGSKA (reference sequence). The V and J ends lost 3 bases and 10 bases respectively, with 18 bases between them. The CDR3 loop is CSASDSRGSAAFF. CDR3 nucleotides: TGCAGTGCTAGCGATTCGAGGGGTTCAGCAGCTTTCTTT.

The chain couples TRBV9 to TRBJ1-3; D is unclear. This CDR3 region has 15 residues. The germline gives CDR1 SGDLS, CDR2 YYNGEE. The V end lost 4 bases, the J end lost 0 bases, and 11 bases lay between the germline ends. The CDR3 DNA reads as TGTGCCAGCAGCTTGTACGGTACCTCTGGAAACACCATATATTTT. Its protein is CASSLYGTSGNTIYF.

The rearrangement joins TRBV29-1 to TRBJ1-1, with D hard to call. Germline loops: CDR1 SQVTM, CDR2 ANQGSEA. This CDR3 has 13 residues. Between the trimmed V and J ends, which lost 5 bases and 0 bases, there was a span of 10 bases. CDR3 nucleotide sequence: TGCAGCGTTCGCGACGGATTGAACACTGAAGCTTTCTTT. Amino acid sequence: CSVRDGLNTEAFF.

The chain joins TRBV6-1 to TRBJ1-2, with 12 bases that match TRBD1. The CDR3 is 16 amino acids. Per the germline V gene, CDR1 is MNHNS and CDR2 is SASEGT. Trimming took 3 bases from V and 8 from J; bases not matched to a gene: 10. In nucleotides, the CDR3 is TGTGCCAGCAGTGACCGGGACAGGGGGCTGTCGAGGGGCTACACCTTC. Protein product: CASSDRDRGLSRGYTF.

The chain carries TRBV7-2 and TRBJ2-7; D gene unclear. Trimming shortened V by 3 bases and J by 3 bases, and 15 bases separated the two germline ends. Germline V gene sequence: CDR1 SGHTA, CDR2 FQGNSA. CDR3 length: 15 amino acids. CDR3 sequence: CASSFSFDGSYEQYF. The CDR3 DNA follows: TGTGCCAGCAGCTTTTCCTTCGACGGAAGCTACGAGCAGTACTTC.

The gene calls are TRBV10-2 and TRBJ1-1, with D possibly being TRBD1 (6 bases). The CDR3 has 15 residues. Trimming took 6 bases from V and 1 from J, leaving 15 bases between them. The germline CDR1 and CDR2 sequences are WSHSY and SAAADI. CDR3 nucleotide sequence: TGCGCCAGCAGAGCGGCGGGACACCCGAACACTGAAGCTTTCTTT. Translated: CASRAAGHPNTEAFF.